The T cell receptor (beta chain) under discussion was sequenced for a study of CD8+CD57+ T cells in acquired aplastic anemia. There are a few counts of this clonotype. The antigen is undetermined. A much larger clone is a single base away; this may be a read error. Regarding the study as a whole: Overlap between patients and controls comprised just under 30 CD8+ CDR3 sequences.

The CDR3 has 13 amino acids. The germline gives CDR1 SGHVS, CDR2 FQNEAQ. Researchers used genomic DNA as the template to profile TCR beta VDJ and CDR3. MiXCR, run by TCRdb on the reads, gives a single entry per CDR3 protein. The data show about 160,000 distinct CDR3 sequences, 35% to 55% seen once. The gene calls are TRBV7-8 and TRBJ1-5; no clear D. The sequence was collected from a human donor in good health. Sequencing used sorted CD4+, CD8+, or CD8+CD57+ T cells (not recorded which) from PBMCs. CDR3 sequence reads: CAGSKDLDQPQHF. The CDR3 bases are TGTGCCGGCAGCAAGGACTTAGATCAGCCCCAGCATTTT.